The 16 T cell receptor beta chains in this list originate from one sample, sequenced in a study of long-term antiretroviral therapy in people with HIV. The run of the v3.0 immunoSEQ assay was at survey level. Produced via immunoSEQ multiplex PCR; TCRdb's table is partial and in-frame only. The sample consists of around 25,000 clones, about four fifths of them appearing once. The source material was unsorted PBMCs, sampled 3 years after starting antiretroviral therapy. The origin of the receptors is a man aged 18 to 29 with HIV.

The chain carries TRBV19 and TRBJ1-6, with 8 bases fitting TRBD1. CDR1 LNHDA and CDR2 SQIVND come from the germline V gene (reference sequence). Trimming cost V 11 bases and J 8 bases; bases outside gene matches: 17. The CDR3 length is 16 residues. This CDR3 reads CAPEVVRTGKDSPLHF. The CDR3 region has the DNA TGTGCCCCAGAGGTAGTCAGGACAGGGAAGGATTCACCCCTCCACTTT. Complete variable domain (other parts from reference TRBV19 and TRBJ1-6): DGGITQSPKYLFRKEGQNVTLSCEQNLNHDAMYWYRQDPGQGLRLIYYSQIVNDFQKGDIAEGYSVSREKKESFPLTVTSAQKNPTAFYLCAPEVVRTGKDSPLHFGNGTRLTVT.

The chain joins TRBV7-3 to TRBJ2-2; D is possibly TRBD2 (6 bases). CDR3 length: 14 residues. V lost 7 bases, J lost 1 base, and 10 bases lay in between. The germline CDR1 and CDR2 sequences are SGHTA and FQGTGA. CDR3 bases: TGTGCCAGCAAAGTCGGGGGGAACACCGGGGAGCTGTTTTTT. Encoded protein: CASKVGGNTGELFF.

The chain is built from TRBV9 and TRBJ1-2; D is uncertain. Between the trimmed V and J ends, which lost 0 bases and 8 bases, there was a span of 14 bases. The CDR3 extends over 14 amino acids. Germline V lookup: CDR1 SGDLS, CDR2 YYNGEE. The CDR3 coding sequence is TGTGCCAGCAGCGTAGGACCTGGGATAAACGGCTACACCTTC. As protein: CASSVGPGINGYTF.

The chain is built from TRBV27 and TRBJ2-2; TRBD1 agrees at 9 bases. The germline V gene encodes CDR1 MNHEY and CDR2 SMNVEV (reference sequence). The CDR3 sequence is 16 residues long. J gave up 10 bases and V 3 bases, and 12 bases lay outside the gene matches. For the CDR3, the DNA is TGTGCCAGCAGTTTCCTGGGGACAGGGTTGCCGACGGAGCTGTTTTTT. Protein: CASSFLGTGLPTELFF.

The chain joins TRBV5-8 to TRBJ1-1; no definite D call. The germline V gene encodes CDR1 SGHTS and CDR2 YDEGEE. The CDR3 is made up of 14 amino acids. V lost 4 bases and J 5 bases, leaving 15 bases between the germline ends. The CDR3 DNA is TGTGCCAGCAGCCCACGGACGGTGCGAACTGAAGCTTTCTTT. It specifies CASSPRTVRTEAFF.

The chain uses TRBV7-9 and TRBJ2-3, with D perhaps matching TRBD2 (5 bases). The CDR3 covers 17 residues. Germline CDR1 and CDR2: SEHNR and FQNEAQ (reference sequence). Trimming pared 1 base from V and 3 bases from J, leaving 17 bases between. This chain's CDR3 is CASSLGIFSGETDTQYF. The DNA of the CDR3 is TGTGCCAGCAGCTTAGGAATTTTCTCTGGGGAGACAGATACGCAGTATTTT.

This chain joins TRBV20-1 and TRBJ1-1; unclear D gene. The CDR3 has 11 amino acids. CDR1 is DFQATT, CDR2 SNEGSKA, per germline (reference sequence). CDR3 protein: CRPLGGTEAFF. For the CDR3, the DNA is TGCAGACCGTTGGGAGGCACTGAAGCTTTCTTT.

The chain couples TRBV15 to TRBJ1-2; no definite D call. The V and J ends lost 0 bases and 3 bases respectively, with 8 bases between them. There are 14 residues in the CDR3. Germline loops: CDR1 LNHNV, CDR2 YYDKDF (reference sequence). For the CDR3, the DNA is TGTGCCACCAGCAGAGATTTGAAAGACTATGGCTACACCTTC. It encodes CATSRDLKDYGYTF.

The J gene is TRBJ2-7, the V gene TRBV5-1; possibly TRBD2 for D (5 bases). The CDR3 is made up of 14 amino acids. V shed 1 base and J shed 3 bases, with 11 bases lying between them. Germline CDR1 SGHRS, CDR2 YFSETQ. Written as DNA, the CDR3 is TGCGCCAGCAGCTTGACAACTAGAGACTACGAGCAGTACTTC. This codes for CASSLTTRDYEQYF.

The count of this clone is one. This sequence joins TRBV5-4 and TRBJ2-7; no clear D. The CDR3 is made up of 15 amino acids. Trimming removed 1 base at V and 0 bases at J, with 11 bases between. Germline V gene lookup returns CDR1 SGHNT and CDR2 YYREEE (reference sequence). DNA for the CDR3: TGTGCCAGCAGCTTGTCGGGCTTTGACTCCTACGAGCAGTACTTC. This encodes CASSLSGFDSYEQYF.

The chain combines TRBV7-9 with TRBJ2-1; no reliable D call. Germline assignment: CDR1 SEHNR and CDR2 FQNEAQ (reference sequence). This CDR3 spans 11 amino acids. The ends were cut back, 3 bases at V and 5 bases at J, with 2 bases in the middle. CDR3 nucleotides: TGTGCCAGCAGCTTGGACAATGAGCAGTTCTTC. It translates to CASSLDNEQFF.

This chain uses TRBV19 with TRBJ1-2; D perhaps matches TRBD1 (6 bases). This CDR3 has 16 residues. The V end lost 7 bases, the J end lost 4 bases, and 22 bases lay between the germline ends. The germline gives CDR1 LNHDA, CDR2 SQIVND (reference sequence). CDR3 region: CASTAPLVGGPYGYTF. The CDR3 DNA sequence: TGTGCCAGTACAGCACCCCTCGTTGGGGGCCCCTATGGCTACACCTTC.

The gene calls are TRBV5-5 and TRBJ2-1, with D hard to call. V was shortened by 4 bases and J by 9 bases, with 14 bases between the two germline ends. The CDR3 consists of 13 residues. Germline CDR1 SGHKS, CDR2 YYEKEE (reference sequence). CDR3 protein: CASSPQVGGEQFF. CDR3 nucleotide sequence: TGTGCCAGCAGCCCCCAGGTGGGTGGTGAGCAGTTCTTC.

This chain joins TRBV2 and TRBJ1-3; no definite D call. CDR1 and CDR2 from the germline V gene are SNHLY and FYNNEI. V shed 3 bases and J shed 4 bases, with 10 bases lying between them. This CDR3 has 14 residues. The CDR3 region is CASSDRREGNTIYF. CDR3 bases: TGTGCCAGCAGTGACCGGAGAGAGGGAAACACCATATATTTT.

The V gene is TRBV9, the J gene TRBJ1-4; TRBD1 matches at 8 bases. The CDR3 is 14 amino acids. The V gene end was trimmed by 3 bases and the J gene end by 8 bases; junction bases not matched to a gene: 6. Germline CDR1 and CDR2: SGDLS and YYNGEE. The CDR3 DNA reads as TGTGCCAGCAGCGCCGACAGGGGAGCGGAAAAACTGTTTTTT. It codes for CASSADRGAEKLFF.

The chain has TRBV6-1 and TRBJ2-1, with TRBD2 matching 10 bases. This CDR3 comprises 17 residues. The V and J ends lost 3 bases and 6 bases, in that order; junction bases with no gene match: 11. Germline CDR1 and CDR2: MNHNS and SASEGT. This CDR3 is CASSDLAGGGRGNEQFF. For the CDR3, the DNA is TGTGCCAGCAGTGACTTAGCGGGGGGCGGTAGGGGCAATGAGCAGTTCTTC.